The entry that follows covers one T cell receptor (beta chain) sequence. The data are from a study of shared clonotypes between healthy human individuals. Naive CD8 populations comprised CD45RO-negative cells positively selected for CCR7, excluding terminally differentiated effector memory CD45RA+ cells. Profiling relied on immunoSEQ multiplex PCR, and the TCRdb table lists in-frame clones only, not all of them. This sample has about 2.1 million clones, with 85% to 95% found just once. The specimen was naive CD8+ T cells from PBMCs. This TCR was recovered from a man aged 18 to 30 in good health. Some clones in this sample may be carry-over from other donors' samples.

The DNA for the CDR3 is TGTGCCAGCTCACCACCGACAGGGGGACCGAACACCGGGGAGCTGTTTTTT. Translating it yields CASSPPTGGPNTGELFF. This sequence joins TRBV18 and TRBJ2-2, with TRBD1 matching 9 bases. The CDR3 contains 17 residues. V was clipped by 0 bases and J by 0 bases; unmatched bases: 2. Per germline, CDR1 KGHSH and CDR2 LQKENI.